This TCR beta chain was sequenced in a study of cytomegalovirus exposure and HLA in healthy donors. Study results and caveats: In a later analysis, a missense DCLRE1C variant was linked to TCR beta V- and J-gene trimming.

Primers for the PCR totalled 60 Vbeta and 13 Jbeta. Measured with immunoSEQ multiplex PCR; TCRdb has only the in-frame clones, and not every one. The table records 120,000 or so clones, roughly 74% of them present only once. In the case of this clone: Its specificity is unknown.

Germline CDR1 is SNHLY and CDR2 is FYNNEI. The CDR3 runs to 16 residues. Deletions cut 5 bases from V and 7 bases from J, with 21 bases between. This TCR came from a woman aged 50 to 65 in good health and CMV-seropositive. The sample consisted of PBMCs. The chain combines TRBV2 with TRBJ2-1, with D possibly matching TRBD1 (6 bases). CDR3 amino acids: CASSSETGQMGNEQFF. CDR3 coding DNA: TGTGCCAGCAGTTCCGAAACTGGACAGATGGGTAATGAGCAGTTCTTC.